The clone carrying this T cell receptor (beta chain) has a handful of counts. The CDR3 consists of 17 residues. This entry belongs to a study of blood T cell repertoires in COVID-19. The table came from immunoSEQ multiplex PCR; TCRdb's copy has only in-frame clones and leaves some out. This table holds about 240,000 clones, roughly 80% found once. This chain joins TRBV21-1 and TRBJ2-7; the table assigns TRBD1, which was not confirmed against the DNA. TRBV21-1 is described as a pseudogene. Sequenced input: peripheral blood. The clonotype comes from a woman aged 18-29 years with acute or convalescent COVID-19. Here the CDR3 DNA reads TGTGCCAGCAGCTTATTCCCCCCGGGACAGGGAGCTTACGAGCAGTACTTC. Translating it yields CASSLFPPGQGAYEQYF.